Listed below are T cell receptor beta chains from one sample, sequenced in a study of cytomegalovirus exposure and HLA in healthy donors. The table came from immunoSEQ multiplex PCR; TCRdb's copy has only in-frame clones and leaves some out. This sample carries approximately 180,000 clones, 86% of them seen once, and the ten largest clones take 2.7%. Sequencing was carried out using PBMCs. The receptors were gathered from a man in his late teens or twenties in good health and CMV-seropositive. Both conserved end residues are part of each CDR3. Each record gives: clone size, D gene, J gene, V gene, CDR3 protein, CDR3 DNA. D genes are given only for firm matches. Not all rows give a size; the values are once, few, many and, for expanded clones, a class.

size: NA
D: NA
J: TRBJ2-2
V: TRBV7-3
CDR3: CASSLRNTGELFF
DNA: TGTGCCAGCAGCTTGAGGAACACCGGGGAGCTGTTTTTT

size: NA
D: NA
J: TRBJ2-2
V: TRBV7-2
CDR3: CASSPTHVSRTGELFF
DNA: TGTGCCAGCAGCCCGACCCATGTCTCGAGGACCGGGGAGCTGTTTTTT

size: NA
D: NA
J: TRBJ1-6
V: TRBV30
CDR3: CAWNPGYNSPLHF
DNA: TGTGCCTGGAACCCAGGGTATAATTCACCCCTCCACTTT

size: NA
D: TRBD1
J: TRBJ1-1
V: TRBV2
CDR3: CASSQQGARRLNTEAFF
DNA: TGTGCCAGCAGTCAACAGGGGGCGAGGAGACTGAACACTGAAGCTTTCTTT

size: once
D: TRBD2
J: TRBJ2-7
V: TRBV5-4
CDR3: CASSLLAGSYEQYF
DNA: TGTGCCAGCAGCTTGCTAGCGGGGTCCTACGAGCAGTACTTC

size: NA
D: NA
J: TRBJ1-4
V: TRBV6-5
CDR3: CASSYSSGSAEKLFF
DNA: TGTGCCAGCAGTTACTCTTCAGGTAGCGCGGAAAAACTGTTTTTT

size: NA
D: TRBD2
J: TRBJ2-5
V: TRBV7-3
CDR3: CASSLSSGRMETQYF
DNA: TGTGCCAGCAGCTTGTCCAGCGGGAGGATGGAGACCCAGTACTTC

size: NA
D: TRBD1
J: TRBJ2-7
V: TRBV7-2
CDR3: CASSLRPGGTYEQYF
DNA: TGTGCCAGCAGCTTAAGGCCAGGGGGCACCTACGAGCAGTACTTC

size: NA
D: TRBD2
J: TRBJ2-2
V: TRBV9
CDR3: CASGRGRGGTGELFF
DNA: TGTGCCAGCGGTCGGGGGAGGGGCGGCACCGGGGAGCTGTTTTTT

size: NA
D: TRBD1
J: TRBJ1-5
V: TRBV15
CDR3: CATSITGVGQPQHF
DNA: TGTGCCACCAGCATTACAGGGGTGGGTCAGCCCCAGCATTTT

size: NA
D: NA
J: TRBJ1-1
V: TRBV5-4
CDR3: CASSLTLRGNTEAFF
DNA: TGTGCCAGCAGCTTGACCCTCCGGGGGAACACTGAAGCTTTCTTT

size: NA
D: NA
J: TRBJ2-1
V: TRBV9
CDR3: CASSVGGGYNEQFF
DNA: TGTGCCAGCAGCGTGGGAGGGGGATACAATGAGCAGTTCTTC

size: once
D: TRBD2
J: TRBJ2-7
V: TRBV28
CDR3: CASSLWVLAGSGEQYF
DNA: TGTGCCAGCAGTTTATGGGTACTAGCGGGATCGGGGGAGCAGTACTTC

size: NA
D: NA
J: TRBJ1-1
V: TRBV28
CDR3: CASRGNTEAFF
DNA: TGTGCCAGTAGGGGAAACACTGAAGCTTTCTTT

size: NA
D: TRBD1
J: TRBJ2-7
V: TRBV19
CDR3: CASSILGGGEQYF
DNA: TGTGCCAGTAGTATTTTAGGGGGCGGCGAGCAGTACTTC

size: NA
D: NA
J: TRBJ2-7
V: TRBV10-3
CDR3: CAIGPGMYEQYF
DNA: TGTGCCATCGGTCCAGGGATGTACGAGCAGTACTTC

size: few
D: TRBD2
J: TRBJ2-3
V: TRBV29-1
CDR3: CSVSSGARTDTQYF
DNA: TGCAGCGTTTCGAGCGGGGCCCGCACAGATACGCAGTATTTT

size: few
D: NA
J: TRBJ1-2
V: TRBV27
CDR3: CASAQLANYGYTF
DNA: TGTGCCAGCGCTCAGTTGGCTAACTATGGCTACACCTTC

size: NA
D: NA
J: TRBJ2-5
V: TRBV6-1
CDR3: CASSDIGGSGQETQYF
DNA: TGTGCCAGCAGTGACATTGGGGGTAGCGGCCAGGAGACCCAGTACTTC

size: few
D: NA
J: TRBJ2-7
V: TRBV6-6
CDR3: CASSGQGNHEQYF
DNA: TGTGCCAGCAGTGGGCAGGGGAACCACGAGCAGTACTTC

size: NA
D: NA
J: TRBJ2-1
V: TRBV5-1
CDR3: CASSSSNEQFF
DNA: TGCGCCAGCAGCTCGTCGAATGAGCAGTTCTTC

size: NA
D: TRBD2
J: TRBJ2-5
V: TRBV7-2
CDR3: CASSSYLAVGETQYF
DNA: TGTGCCAGCAGCTCGTATCTAGCGGTCGGTGAGACCCAGTACTTC

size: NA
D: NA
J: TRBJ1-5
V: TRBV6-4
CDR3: CASSEESNQPQHF
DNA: TGTGCCAGCAGTGAGGAGAGCAATCAGCCCCAGCATTTT

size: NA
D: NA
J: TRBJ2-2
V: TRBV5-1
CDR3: CASSLARGNTGELFF
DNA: TGCGCCAGCAGCTTGGCCAGGGGTAACACCGGGGAGCTGTTTTTT

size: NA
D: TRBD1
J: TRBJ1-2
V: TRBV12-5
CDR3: CASGLTGTGGSGYTF
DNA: TGTGCTAGTGGTTTGACCGGGACAGGGGGTTCAGGCTACACCTTC

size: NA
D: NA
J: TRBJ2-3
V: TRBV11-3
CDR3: CASSLGVTDTQYF
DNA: TGTGCCAGCAGCTTAGGAGTAACAGATACGCAGTATTTT

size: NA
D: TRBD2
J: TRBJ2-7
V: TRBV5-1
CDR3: CASKELAGYEQYF
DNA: TGCGCCAGCAAGGAACTAGCGGGTTACGAGCAGTACTTC

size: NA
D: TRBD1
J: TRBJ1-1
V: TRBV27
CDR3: CATRGTELNTEAFF
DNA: TGTGCCACTAGAGGGACAGAATTGAACACTGAAGCTTTCTTT

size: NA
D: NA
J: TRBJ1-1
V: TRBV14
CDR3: CASSQYYLSKKNTEAFF
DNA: TGTGCCAGCAGCCAGTACTACCTCTCCAAAAAGAACACTGAAGCTTTCTTT

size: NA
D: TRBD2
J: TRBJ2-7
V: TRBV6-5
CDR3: CASRLAGLYEQYF
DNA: TGTGCCAGCCGACTAGCGGGCCTCTACGAGCAGTACTTC

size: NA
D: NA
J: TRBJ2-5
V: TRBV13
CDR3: CASSQGGETQYF
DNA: TGTGCCAGCAGCCAGGGTGGGGAGACCCAGTACTTC

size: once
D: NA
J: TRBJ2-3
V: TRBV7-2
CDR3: CASSLIYQGDTQYF
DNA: TGTGCCAGCAGCTTAATATATCAGGGTGATACGCAGTATTTT

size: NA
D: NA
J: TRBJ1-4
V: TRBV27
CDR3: CASSLSGINNEKLFF
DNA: TGTGCCAGCAGTCTCTCAGGGATTAATAATGAAAAACTGTTTTTT

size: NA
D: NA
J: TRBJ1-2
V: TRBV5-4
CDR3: CASSPWTTANYGYTF
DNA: TGTGCCAGCAGCCCTTGGACAACAGCTAACTATGGCTACACCTTC

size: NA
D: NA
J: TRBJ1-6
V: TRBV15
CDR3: CATSPRSYNSPLHF
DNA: TGTGCCACCAGCCCCCGCTCCTATAATTCACCCCTCCACTTT

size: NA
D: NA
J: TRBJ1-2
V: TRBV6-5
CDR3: CASSYYGTPGDYGYTF
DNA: TGTGCCAGCAGTTACTACGGCACACCGGGGGACTATGGCTACACCTTC

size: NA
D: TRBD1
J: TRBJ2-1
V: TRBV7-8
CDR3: CASSPRGPSRQNNEQFF
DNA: TGTGCCAGCAGCCCGAGGGGGCCTTCCCGACAGAACAATGAGCAGTTCTTC

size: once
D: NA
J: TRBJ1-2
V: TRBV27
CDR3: CASSFRGGEGYTF
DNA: TGTGCCAGCAGTTTCCGGGGGGGGGAGGGCTACACCTTC

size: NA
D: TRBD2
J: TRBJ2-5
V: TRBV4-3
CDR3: CASSQERGGQETQYF
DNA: TGCGCCAGCAGCCAAGAGCGCGGGGGCCAAGAGACCCAGTACTTC

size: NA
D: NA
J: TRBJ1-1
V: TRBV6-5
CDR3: CASSYYGGGTEAFF
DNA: TGTGCCAGCAGTTACTATGGGGGCGGGACTGAAGCTTTCTTT

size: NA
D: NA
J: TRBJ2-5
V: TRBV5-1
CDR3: CASSVTVEETQYF
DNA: TGCGCCAGCAGCGTTACGGTTGAAGAGACCCAGTACTTC

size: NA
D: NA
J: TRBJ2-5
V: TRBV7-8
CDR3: CASSRISGPPQETQYF
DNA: TGTGCCAGCAGCCGGATTAGCGGACCACCGCAAGAGACCCAGTACTTC

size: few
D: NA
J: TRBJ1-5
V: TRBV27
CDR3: CASSLQGNRQPQHF
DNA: TGTGCCAGCAGTTTACAGGGTAACCGTCAGCCCCAGCATTTT

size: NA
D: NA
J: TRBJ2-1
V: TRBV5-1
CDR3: CASSLARRGDEQFF
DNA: TGCGCCAGCAGCTTGGCTCGCAGGGGCGATGAGCAGTTCTTC

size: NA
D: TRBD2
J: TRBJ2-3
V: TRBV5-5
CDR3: CASSLTSGGAPDTQYF
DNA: TGTGCCAGCAGCCTGACTAGCGGGGGGGCCCCAGATACGCAGTATTTT

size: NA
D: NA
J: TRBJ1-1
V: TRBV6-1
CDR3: CASRQEYTEAFF
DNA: TGTGCCAGTAGACAGGAATACACTGAAGCTTTCTTT

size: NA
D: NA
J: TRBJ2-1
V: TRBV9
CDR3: CASSVGEGASNEQFF
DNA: TGTGCCAGCAGCGTAGGTGAGGGAGCCAGCAATGAGCAGTTCTTC

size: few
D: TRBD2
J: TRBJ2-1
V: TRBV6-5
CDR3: CASSPGTSGSNEQFF
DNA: TGTGCCAGCAGTCCCGGGACTAGCGGAAGCAATGAGCAGTTCTTC

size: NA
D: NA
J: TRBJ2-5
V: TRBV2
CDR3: CASSLDYNQETQYF
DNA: TGTGCCAGCAGTCTGGACTACAACCAAGAGACCCAGTACTTC

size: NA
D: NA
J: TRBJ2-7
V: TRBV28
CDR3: CASSTRGFYEQYF
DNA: TGTGCCAGCAGTACGAGGGGGTTCTACGAGCAGTACTTC